This T cell receptor beta chain was sequenced in a study of radiotherapy plus CTLA-4 blockade in lung cancer. Overall study results and limits: Early clone dynamics of blood T cells, plus interferon-beta, reportedly predicted response best.

Generated by immunoSEQ multiplex PCR, the TCRdb table keeps only in-frame clones and is missing some. The table lists about 76,000 clones, about four fifths of them singletons, with about 20% in the top ten. A remark on this clone: Its target is not known.

Trimming took 5 bases from V and 1 from J, leaving 6 bases between them. This CDR3 spans 13 amino acids. Germline-derived CDR1 and CDR2 are SGHNT and YYREEE (reference sequence). This sequence originates from a human donor with non-small cell lung cancer whose response to radiotherapy plus ipilimumab could not be evaluated. Some clones in this sample may be carry-over from other donors' samples. The specimen comprised peripheral blood, sampled from a patient treated with radiotherapy plus ipilimumab. The chain links TRBV5-4 to TRBJ2-2; a weak D match, TRBD2 (5 bases). The CDR3 spells CASRRENTGELFF. CDR3 bases: TGTGCCAGCAGACGGGAGAACACCGGGGAGCTGTTTTTT.